This entry lists 8 T cell receptor beta chains sequenced from one sample in a study of blood T cell repertoires in COVID-19 (TCRdb year 2020). The library was obtained by the immunoSEQ multiplex PCR assay. TCRdb re-hosts the immuneACCESS table, in-frame sequences only. Its copies lack some clones; in the studies checked, an unresolved V gene accounts for under half of them, and the cause for the rest is not known. Here the sample has approximately 180,000 clones; around nine tenths occur a single time. Roughly an eighth of the sample is held by the ten biggest clonotypes. The sample comprised peripheral blood. The receptors come from a woman in her seventies with COVID-19, enrolled during active disease.

The chain links TRBV2 to TRBJ2-7; 9 nucleotides line up with TRBD1. From germline, CDR1 is SNHLY and CDR2 FYNNEI. Trimming removed 4 bases from V and 4 bases from J; junction bases left unmatched: 5. This CDR3 is built from 14 residues. CDR3 protein: CASSGGQGGYEQYF. In DNA, the CDR3 is TGTGCCAGCAGTGGGGGACAGGGAGGATACGAGCAGTACTTC.

This clone has ten or more counts. The chain carries TRBV6-2 or TRBV6-3 and TRBJ1-1; possibly TRBD1 for D (6 bases). This CDR3 spans 14 amino acids. Between the trimmed V and J ends, which lost 2 bases and 3 bases, there was a span of 10 bases. Germline values: CDR1 MNHEY, CDR2 SVGEGT. This CDR3 reads CASSYVGADTEAFF. CDR3 bases: TGTGCCAGCAGTTACGTGGGGGCGGACACTGAAGCTTTCTTT.

The chain joins TRBV24-1 to TRBJ1-2, with D unresolved. Germline lookup yields CDR1 KGHDR and CDR2 SFDVKD. The CDR3 extends over 13 amino acids. The V end lost 2 bases, the J end lost 4 bases, and 7 bases lay between the germline ends. CDR3 DNA: TGTGCCACCAGTGATTCCCACTCCTATGGCTACACCTTC. Translation gives CATSDSHSYGYTF.

The chain employs TRBV6-2 or TRBV6-3 and TRBJ1-1; no reliable D call. Trimming cost V 0 bases and J 6 bases, with 11 bases left between them. Germline lookup yields CDR1 MNHEY and CDR2 SVGEGT. This CDR3 comprises 14 residues. CDR3 coding DNA: TGTGCCAGCAGTTACTCGTCCCTCGGAGCTGAAGCTTTCTTT. It encodes CASSYSSLGAEAFF.

The J gene is TRBJ1-6, the V gene TRBV2; D remains ambiguous. CDR3 length equals 13 residues. The V gene lost 3 bases and the J gene lost 10 bases, with 10 bases spanning the gap. In germline, CDR1 is SNHLY, CDR2 FYNNEI. The CDR3, as DNA: TGTGCCAGCAGTGACAGGTGGGAGTCACCCCTCCACTTT. Amino acid sequence: CASSDRWESPLHF.

This chain links TRBV4-2 with TRBJ2-3; 11 positions match TRBD2. In germline, CDR1 is LGHNA, CDR2 YNFKEQ. The CDR3 extends over 16 amino acids. The V segment lost 3 bases and the J segment 6 bases; nucleotides outside the gene matches: 8. The CDR3 region is CASSQISGRALDTQYF. CDR3 in DNA: TGTGCCAGCAGCCAGATTAGCGGGAGGGCCCTCGATACGCAGTATTTT.

The rearrangement links TRBV18 to TRBJ2-5, with D hard to call. The germline V gene has CDR1 KGHSH and CDR2 LQKENI. The CDR3 has 13 residues. Trimming stripped 2 bases from V and 2 bases from J, with 6 bases between. The CDR3 DNA sequence: TGTGCCAGCTCACCAACACCGCAAGAGACCCAGTACTTC. This sequence encodes CASSPTPQETQYF. Based on the CDR3 plus reference TRBV18 and TRBJ2-5, the full variable domain is NAGVMQNPRHLVRRRGQEARLRCSPMKGHSHVYWYRQLPEEGLKFMVYLQKENIIDESGMPKERFSAEFPKEGPSILRIQQVVRGDSAAYFCASSPTPQETQYFGPGTRLLVL.

The chain is built from TRBV9 and TRBJ2-2, with a tentative D call TRBD1 (6 bases). Germline values: CDR1 SGDLS, CDR2 YYNGEE. The V end lost 3 bases, the J end lost 2 bases, and 14 bases lay between the germline ends. The CDR3 has 16 residues. CDR3 nucleotides: TGTGCCAGCAGCGACCGGACAGTTATTAACACCGGGGAGCTGTTTTTT. This encodes CASSDRTVINTGELFF.